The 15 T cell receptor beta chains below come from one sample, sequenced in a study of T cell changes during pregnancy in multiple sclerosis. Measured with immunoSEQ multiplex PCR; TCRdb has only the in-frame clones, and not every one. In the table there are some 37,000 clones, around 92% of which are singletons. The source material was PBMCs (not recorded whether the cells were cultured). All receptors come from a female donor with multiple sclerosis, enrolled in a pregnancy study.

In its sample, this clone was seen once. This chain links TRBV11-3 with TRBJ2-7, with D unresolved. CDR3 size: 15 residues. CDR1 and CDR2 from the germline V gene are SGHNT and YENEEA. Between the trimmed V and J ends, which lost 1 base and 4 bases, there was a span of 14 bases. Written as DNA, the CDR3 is TGTGCCAGCAGCTTAGGGGGTTCAGCCCTATACGAGCAGTACTTC. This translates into CASSLGGSALYEQYF.

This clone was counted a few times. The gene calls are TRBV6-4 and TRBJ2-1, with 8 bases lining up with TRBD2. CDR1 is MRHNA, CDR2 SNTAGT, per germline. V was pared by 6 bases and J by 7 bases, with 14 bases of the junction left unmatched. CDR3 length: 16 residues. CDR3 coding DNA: TGTGCCAGCAGACCGCCGGGACTAGATATGGTGAATGAGCAGTTCTTC. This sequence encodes CASRPPGLDMVNEQFF.

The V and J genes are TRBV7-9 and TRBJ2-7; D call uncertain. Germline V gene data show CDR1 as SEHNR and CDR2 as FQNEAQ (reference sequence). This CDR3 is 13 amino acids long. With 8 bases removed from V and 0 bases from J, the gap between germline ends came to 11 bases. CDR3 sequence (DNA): TGTGCCAGCGCAGGATCCGTCTCCTACGAGCAGTACTTC. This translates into CASAGSVSYEQYF.

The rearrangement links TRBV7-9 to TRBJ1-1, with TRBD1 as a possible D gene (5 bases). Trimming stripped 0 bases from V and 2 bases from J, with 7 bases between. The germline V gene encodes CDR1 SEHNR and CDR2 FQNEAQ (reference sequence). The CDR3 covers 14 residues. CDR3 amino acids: CASSLAGVNTEAFF. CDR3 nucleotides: TGTGCCAGCAGCTTAGCAGGGGTTAACACTGAAGCTTTCTTT.

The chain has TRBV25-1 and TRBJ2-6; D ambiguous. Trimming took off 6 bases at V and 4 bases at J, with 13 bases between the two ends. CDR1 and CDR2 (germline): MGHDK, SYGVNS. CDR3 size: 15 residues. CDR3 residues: CASSPVVPGANVLTF. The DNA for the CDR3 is TGTGCCAGCAGCCCAGTGGTGCCAGGGGCCAACGTCCTGACTTTC.

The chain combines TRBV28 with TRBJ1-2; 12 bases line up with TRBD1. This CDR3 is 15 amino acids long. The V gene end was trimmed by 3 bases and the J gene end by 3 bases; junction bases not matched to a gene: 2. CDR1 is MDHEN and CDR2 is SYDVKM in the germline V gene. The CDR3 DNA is TGTGCCAGCAGTTTCGGGACAGGGGGCGACTATGGCTACACCTTC. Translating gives CASSFGTGGDYGYTF.

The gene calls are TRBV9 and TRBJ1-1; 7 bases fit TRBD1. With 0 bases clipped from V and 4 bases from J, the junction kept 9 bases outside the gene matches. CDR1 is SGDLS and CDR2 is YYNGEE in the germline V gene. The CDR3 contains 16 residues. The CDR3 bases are TGTGCCAGCAGCGTAGGCGGAAAGGGGGCAAGCACTGAAGCTTTCTTT. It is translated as CASSVGGKGASTEAFF.

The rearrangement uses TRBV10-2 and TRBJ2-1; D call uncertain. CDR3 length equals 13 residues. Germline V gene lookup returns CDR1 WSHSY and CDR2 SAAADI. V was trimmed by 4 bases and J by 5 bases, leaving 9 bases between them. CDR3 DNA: TGCGCCAGCAGTGTTATCTGGAACAATGAGCAGTTCTTC. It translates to CASSVIWNNEQFF.

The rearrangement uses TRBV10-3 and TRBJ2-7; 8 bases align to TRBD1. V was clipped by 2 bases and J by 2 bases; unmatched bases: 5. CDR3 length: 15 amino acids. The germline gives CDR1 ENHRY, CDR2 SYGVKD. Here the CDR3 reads CAISEGQGKTYEQYF. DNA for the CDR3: TGTGCCATCAGTGAGGGACAGGGAAAAACCTACGAGCAGTACTTC.

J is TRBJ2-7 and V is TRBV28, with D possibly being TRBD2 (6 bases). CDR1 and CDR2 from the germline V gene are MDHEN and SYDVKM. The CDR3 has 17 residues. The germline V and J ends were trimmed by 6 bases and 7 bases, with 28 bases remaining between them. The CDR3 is CASRQNPYFSGVKEQYF. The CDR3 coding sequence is TGTGCCAGCAGACAAAACCCGTATTTTTCGGGAGTCAAAGAGCAGTACTTC.

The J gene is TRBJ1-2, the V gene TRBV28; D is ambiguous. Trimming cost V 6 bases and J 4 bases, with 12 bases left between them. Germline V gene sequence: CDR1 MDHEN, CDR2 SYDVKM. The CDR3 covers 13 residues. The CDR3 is CASSLPTVYGYTF. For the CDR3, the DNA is TGTGCCAGCAGCCTCCCTACGGTCTATGGCTACACCTTC.

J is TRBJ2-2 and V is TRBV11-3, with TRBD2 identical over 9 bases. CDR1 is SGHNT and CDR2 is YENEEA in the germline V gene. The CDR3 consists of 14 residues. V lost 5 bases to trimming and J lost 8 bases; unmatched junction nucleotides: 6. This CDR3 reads CASSPGLASGELFF. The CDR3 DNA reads TGTGCCAGCAGCCCGGGACTAGCTTCGGGGGAGCTGTTTTTT.

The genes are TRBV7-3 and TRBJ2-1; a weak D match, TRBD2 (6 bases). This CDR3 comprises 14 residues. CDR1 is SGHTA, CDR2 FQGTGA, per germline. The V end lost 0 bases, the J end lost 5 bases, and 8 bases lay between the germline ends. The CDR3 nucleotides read TGTGCCAGCAGCTTAACGTGGAGGGACAATGAGCAGTTCTTC. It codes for CASSLTWRDNEQFF.

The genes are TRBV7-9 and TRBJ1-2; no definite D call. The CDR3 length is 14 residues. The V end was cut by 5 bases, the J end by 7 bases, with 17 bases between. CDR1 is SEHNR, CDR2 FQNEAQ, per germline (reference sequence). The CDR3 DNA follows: TGTGCCAGCAGCACGCCTTTGAGGGAAGTTGGCTACACCTTC. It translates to CASSTPLREVGYTF.

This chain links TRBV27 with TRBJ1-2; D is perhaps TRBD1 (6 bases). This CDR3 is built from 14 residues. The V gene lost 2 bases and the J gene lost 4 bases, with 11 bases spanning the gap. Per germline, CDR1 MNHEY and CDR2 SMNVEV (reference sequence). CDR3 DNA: TGTGCCAGCAGTTTAGCCAGGGGCGTCTATGGCTACACCTTC. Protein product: CASSLARGVYGYTF.